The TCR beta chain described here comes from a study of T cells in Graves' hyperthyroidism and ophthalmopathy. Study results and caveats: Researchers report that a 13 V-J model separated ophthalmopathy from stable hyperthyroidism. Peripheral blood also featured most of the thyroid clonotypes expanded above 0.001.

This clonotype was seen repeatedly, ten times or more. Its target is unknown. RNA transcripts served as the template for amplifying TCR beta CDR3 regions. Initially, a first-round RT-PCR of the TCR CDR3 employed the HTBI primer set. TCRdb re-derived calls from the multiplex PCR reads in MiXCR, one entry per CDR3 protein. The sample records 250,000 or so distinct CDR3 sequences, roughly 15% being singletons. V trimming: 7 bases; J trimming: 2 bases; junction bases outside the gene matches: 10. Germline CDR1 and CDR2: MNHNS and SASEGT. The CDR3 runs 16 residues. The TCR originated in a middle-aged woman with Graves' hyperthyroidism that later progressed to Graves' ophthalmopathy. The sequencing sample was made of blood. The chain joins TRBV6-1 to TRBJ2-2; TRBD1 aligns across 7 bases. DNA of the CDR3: TGTGCCAGCACCGGTTCCGGGACAGTCAACACCGGGGAGCTGTTTTTT. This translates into CASTGSGTVNTGELFF.